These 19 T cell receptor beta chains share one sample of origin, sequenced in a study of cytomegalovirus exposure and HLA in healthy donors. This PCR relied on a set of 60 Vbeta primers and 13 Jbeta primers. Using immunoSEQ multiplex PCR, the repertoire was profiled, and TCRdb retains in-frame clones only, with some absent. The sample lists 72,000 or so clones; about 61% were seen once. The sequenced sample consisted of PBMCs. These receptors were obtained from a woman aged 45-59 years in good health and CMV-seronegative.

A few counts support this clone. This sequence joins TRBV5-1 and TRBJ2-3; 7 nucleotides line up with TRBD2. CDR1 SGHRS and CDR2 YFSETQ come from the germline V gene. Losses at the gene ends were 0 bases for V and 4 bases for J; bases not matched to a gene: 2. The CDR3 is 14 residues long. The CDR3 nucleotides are TGCGCCAGCAGCTTGGGCGGGAGATCAGATACGCAGTATTTT. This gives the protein CASSLGGRSDTQYF.

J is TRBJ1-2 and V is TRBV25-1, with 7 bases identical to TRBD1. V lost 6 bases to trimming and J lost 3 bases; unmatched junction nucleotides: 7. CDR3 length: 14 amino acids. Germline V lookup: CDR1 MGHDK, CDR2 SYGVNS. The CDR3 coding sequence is TGTGCCAGCAGCGACCCCGACAGGGACTATGGCTACACCTTC. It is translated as CASSDPDRDYGYTF.

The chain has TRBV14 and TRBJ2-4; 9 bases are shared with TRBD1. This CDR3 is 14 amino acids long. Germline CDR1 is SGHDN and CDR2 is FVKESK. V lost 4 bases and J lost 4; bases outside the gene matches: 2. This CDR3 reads CASSRQGGKNIQYF. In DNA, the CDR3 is TGTGCCAGCAGCCGACAGGGGGGGAAAAACATTCAGTACTTC.

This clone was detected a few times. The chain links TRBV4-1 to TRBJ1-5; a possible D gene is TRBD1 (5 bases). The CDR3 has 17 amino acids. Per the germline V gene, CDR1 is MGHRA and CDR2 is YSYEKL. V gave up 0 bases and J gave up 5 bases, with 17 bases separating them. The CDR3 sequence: CASSQEGWGAGDQPQHF. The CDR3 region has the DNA TGCGCCAGCAGCCAAGAAGGATGGGGAGCGGGGGATCAGCCCCAGCATTTT.

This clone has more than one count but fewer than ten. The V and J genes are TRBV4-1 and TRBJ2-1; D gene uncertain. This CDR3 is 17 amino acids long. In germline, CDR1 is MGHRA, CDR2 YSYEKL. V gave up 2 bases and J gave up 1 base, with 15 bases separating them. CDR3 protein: CASSQSPRSVSYNEQFF. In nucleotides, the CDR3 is TGCGCCAGCAGCCAATCTCCCCGAAGCGTTTCCTACAATGAGCAGTTCTTC.

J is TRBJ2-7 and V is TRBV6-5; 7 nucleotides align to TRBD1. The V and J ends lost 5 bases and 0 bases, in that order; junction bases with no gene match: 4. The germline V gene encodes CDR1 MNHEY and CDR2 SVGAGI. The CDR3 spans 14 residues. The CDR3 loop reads CASSQQGISYEQYF. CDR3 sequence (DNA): TGTGCCAGCAGTCAACAGGGGATCTCCTACGAGCAGTACTTC.

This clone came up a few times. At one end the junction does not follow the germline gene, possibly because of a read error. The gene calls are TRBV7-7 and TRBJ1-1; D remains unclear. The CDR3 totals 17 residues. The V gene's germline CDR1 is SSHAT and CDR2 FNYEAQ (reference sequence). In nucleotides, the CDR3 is TGTGCTAGCAGCTTAGTCACAACCAGAGGGCTGAACACTGAAGCTTTCTTT. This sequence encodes CASSLVTTRGLNTEAFF.

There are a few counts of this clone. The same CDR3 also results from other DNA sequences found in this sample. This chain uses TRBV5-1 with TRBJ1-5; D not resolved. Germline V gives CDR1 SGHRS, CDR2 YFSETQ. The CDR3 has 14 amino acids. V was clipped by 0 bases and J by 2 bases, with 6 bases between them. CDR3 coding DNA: TGCGCCAGCAGCTTGGGACGGGGCAATCAGCCCCAGCATTTT. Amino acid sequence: CASSLGRGNQPQHF.

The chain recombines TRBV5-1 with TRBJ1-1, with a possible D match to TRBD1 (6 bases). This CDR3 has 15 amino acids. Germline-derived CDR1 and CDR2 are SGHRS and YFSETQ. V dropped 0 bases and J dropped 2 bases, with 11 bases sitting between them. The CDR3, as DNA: TGCGCCAGCAGCTTGGGACAGGTCCTTAACACTGAAGCTTTCTTT. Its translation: CASSLGQVLNTEAFF.

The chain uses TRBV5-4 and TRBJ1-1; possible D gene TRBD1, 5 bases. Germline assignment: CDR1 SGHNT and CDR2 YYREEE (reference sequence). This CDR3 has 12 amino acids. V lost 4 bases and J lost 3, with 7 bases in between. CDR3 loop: CASSRGYTEAFF. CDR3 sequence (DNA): TGTGCCAGCAGCCGGGGGTACACTGAAGCTTTCTTT.

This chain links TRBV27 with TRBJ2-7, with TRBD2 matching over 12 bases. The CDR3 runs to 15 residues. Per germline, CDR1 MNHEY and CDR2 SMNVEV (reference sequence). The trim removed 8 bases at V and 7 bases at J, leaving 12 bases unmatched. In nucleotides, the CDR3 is TGTGCCAGCTGCCCACTAGCGGGAGGAGGGAGGGAGCAGTACTTC. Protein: CASCPLAGGGREQYF.

CDR3 DNA sequence: TGTGCCTGGGCCCCGGGACAGGTTCGTCTTGAGCAGTACTTC. Encoded protein: CAWAPGQVRLEQYF. The chain is built from TRBV30 and TRBJ2-5; 8 bases map to TRBD1. Germline CDR1 reads GTSNPN; CDR2 reads SVGIG (reference sequence). The CDR3 consists of 14 residues. The junction had 16 bases not matched to a gene; V was cut back by 5 bases and J by 11 bases.

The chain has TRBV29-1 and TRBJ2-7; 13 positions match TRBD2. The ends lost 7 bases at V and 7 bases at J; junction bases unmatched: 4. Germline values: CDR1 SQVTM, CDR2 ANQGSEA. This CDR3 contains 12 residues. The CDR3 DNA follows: TGCAGCGCAGGACTAGCGGGGGATGAGCAGTACTTC. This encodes CSAGLAGDEQYF.

As DNA, the CDR3 is TGTGCCAGCAGCTTAGTAGCGAGCACGAGCTCCTACAATGAGCAGTTCTTC. It is translated as CASSLVASTSSYNEQFF. The gene calls are TRBV7-6 and TRBJ2-1; D may be TRBD2 (5 bases). Germline CDR1 and CDR2: SGHVS and FNYEAQ. The V and J ends lost 1 base and 0 bases respectively, with 13 bases between them. This CDR3 is 17 amino acids long.

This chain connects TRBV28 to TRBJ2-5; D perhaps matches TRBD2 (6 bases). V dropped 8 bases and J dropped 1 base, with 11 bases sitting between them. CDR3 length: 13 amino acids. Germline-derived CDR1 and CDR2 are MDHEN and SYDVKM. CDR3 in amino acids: CASAAGLQETQYF. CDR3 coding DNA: TGTGCCAGCGCAGCGGGCCTCCAAGAGACCCAGTACTTC.

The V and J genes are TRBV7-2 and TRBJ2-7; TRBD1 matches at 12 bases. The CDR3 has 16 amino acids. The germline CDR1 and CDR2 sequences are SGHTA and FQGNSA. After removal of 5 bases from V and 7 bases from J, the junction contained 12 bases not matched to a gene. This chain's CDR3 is CASSRPPGQGAGEQYF. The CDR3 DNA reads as TGTGCCAGCAGCAGGCCTCCGGGACAGGGGGCTGGAGAGCAGTACTTC.

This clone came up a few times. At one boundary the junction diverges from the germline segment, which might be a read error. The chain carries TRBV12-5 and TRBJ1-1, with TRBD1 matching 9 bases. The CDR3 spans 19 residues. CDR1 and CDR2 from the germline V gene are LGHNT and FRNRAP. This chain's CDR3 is CASALVLFGQGRMNTEAFF. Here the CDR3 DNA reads TGTGCTAGTGCTTTGGTATTATTCGGACAGGGGAGGATGAACACTGAAGCTTTCTTT. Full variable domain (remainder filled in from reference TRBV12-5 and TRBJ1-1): DARVTQTPRHKVTEMGQEVTMRCQPILGHNTVFWYRQTMMQGLELLAYFRNRAPLDDSGMPKDRFSAEMPDATLATLKIQPSEPRDSAVYFCASALVLFGQGRMNTEAFFGQGTRLTVV.

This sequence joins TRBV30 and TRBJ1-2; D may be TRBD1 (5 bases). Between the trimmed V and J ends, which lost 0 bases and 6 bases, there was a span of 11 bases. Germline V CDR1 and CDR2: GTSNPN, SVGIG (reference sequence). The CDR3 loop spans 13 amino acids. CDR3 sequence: CAWSVRGIHGYTF. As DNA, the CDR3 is TGTGCCTGGAGTGTACGGGGGATCCATGGCTACACCTTC.

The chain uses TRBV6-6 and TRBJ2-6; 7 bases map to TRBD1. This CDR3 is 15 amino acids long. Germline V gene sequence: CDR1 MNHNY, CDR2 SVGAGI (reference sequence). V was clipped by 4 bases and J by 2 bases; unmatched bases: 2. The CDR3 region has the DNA TGTGCCAGCAGTTTCAGGGGGACTGGGGCCAACGTCCTGACTTTC. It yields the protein CASSFRGTGANVLTF.